This T cell receptor beta chain was recovered during a study of T-cell memory formation after mild COVID-19. General observations from the study: Pre-infection memory carried some responding clones, suggesting that cross-reactive memory joined.

Libraries for TCRalpha and TCRbeta carried sample barcodes and unique molecular identifiers via 5'RACE. Using its own MiXCR run on the 5' RACE reads, TCRdb lists one record per CDR3 protein. This table holds roughly 200,000 distinct CDR3 sequences, about 18% found once. This clonotype has more than one count but fewer than ten. The antigen remains undetermined. This CDR3 spans 17 amino acids. Germline V gene data show CDR1 as SGHRS and CDR2 as YFSETQ. Trimming cost V 0 bases and J 4 bases, with 19 bases left between them. The sample was PBMCs or a T cell subset sorted from them (not recorded which). This chain joins TRBV5-1 and TRBJ1-2, with D tentatively TRBD1 (5 bases). This receptor was taken from an adult woman who had mild COVID-19 (a few samples of this study predate the infection). Cell type and time point are not known. The CDR3 DNA reads TGCGCCAGCAGCTTGGTTCAGACAGACACCTTAACCTATGGCTACACCTTC. This sequence encodes CASSLVQTDTLTYGYTF.